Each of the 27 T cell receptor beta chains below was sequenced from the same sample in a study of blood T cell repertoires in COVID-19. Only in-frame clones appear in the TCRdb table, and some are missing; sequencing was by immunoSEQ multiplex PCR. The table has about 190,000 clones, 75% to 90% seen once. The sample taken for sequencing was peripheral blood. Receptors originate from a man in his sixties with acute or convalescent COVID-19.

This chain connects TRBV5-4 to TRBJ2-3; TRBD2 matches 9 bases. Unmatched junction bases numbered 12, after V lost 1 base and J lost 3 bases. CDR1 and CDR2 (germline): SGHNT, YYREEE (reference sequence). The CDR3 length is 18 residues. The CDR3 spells CASSLSIRTSAGTDTQYF. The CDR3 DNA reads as TGTGCCAGCAGCTTGAGTATCCGGACTAGCGCTGGAACAGATACGCAGTATTTT.

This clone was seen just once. CDR3 DNA: TGTGCCACCAGTGCCCTAGGAGCGGGGGGGCAATATGAGCAGTTCTTC. It is translated as CATSALGAGGQYEQFF. The gene calls are TRBV24-1 and TRBJ2-1; 10 positions match TRBD2. V lost 5 bases, J lost 8 bases, and 11 bases stayed unmatched. The CDR3 has 16 amino acids. Germline loops: CDR1 KGHDR, CDR2 SFDVKD.

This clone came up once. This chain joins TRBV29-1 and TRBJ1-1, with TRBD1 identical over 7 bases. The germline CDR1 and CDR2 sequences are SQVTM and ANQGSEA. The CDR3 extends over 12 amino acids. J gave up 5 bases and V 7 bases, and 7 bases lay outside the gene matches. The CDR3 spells CSAGDSGTEAFF. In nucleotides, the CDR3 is TGCAGCGCTGGGGACAGTGGAACTGAAGCTTTCTTT.

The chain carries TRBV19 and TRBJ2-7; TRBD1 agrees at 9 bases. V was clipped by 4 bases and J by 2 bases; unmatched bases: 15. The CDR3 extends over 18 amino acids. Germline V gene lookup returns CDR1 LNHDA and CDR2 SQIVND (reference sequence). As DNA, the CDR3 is TGTGCCAGTAGTACGGGGGACAGGGTCCAATCTATCACCTACGAGCAGTACTTC. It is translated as CASSTGDRVQSITYEQYF.

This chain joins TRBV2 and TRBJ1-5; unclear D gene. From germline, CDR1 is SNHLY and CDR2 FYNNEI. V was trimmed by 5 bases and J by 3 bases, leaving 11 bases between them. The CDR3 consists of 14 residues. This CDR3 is CASSMSRDNQPQHF. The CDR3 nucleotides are TGTGCCAGCAGTATGTCACGGGACAATCAGCCCCAGCATTTT.

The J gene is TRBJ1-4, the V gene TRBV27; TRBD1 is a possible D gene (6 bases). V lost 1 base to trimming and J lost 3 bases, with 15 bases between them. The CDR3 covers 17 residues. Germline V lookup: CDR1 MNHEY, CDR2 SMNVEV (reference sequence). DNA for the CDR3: TGTGCCAGCAGTTTATATGGGGGCCAGACCTCTAATGAAAAACTGTTTTTT. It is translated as CASSLYGGQTSNEKLFF.

CDR3 protein: CASSVEALGQGYNEQFF. DNA of the CDR3: TGTGCCAGCAGCGTAGAGGCTCTGGGACAGGGCTACAATGAGCAGTTCTTC. The gene calls are TRBV9 and TRBJ2-1, with TRBD1 identical over 9 bases. V gave up 0 bases and J gave up 3 bases; unmatched junction bases: 7. This CDR3 comprises 17 residues. The germline V gene has CDR1 SGDLS and CDR2 YYNGEE.

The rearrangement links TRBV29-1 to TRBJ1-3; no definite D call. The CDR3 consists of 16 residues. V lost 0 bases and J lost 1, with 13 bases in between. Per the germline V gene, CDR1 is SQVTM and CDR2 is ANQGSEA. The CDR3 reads CSVEDGIATSGNTIYF. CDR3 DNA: TGCAGCGTTGAAGATGGAATAGCGACGTCTGGAAACACCATATATTTT.

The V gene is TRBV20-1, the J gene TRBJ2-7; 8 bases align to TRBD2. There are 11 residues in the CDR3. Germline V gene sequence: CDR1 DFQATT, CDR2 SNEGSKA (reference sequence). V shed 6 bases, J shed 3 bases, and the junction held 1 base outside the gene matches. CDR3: CSAGGVYEQYF. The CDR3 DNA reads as TGCAGTGCCGGGGGGGTCTACGAGCAGTACTTC.

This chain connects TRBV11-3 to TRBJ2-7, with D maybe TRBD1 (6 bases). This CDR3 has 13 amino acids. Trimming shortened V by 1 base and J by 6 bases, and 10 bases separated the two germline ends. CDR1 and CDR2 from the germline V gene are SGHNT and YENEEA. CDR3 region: CASSLVGAAEQYF. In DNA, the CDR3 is TGTGCCAGCAGCTTAGTGGGGGCCGCCGAGCAGTACTTC. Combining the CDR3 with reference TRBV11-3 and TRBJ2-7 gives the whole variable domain EAGVVQSPRYKIIEKKQPVAFWCNPISGHNTLYWYLQNLGQGPELLIRYENEEAVDDSQLPKDRFSAERLKGVDSTLKIQPAELGDSAVYLCASSLVGAAEQYFGPGTRLTVT.

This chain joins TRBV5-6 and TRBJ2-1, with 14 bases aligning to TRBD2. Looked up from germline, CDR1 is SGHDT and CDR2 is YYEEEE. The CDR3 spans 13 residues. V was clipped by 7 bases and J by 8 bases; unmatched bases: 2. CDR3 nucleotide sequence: TGTGCCAGCGGGACTAGCGGGAGCTATGAGCAGTTCTTC. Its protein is CASGTSGSYEQFF.

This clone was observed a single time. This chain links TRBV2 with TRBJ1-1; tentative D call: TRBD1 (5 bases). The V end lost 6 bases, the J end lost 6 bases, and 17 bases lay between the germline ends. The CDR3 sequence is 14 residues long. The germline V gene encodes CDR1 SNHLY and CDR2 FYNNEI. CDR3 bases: TGTGCCAGCAGATCACAGGCTTACGGTCCTGAAGCTTTCTTT. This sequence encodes CASRSQAYGPEAFF.

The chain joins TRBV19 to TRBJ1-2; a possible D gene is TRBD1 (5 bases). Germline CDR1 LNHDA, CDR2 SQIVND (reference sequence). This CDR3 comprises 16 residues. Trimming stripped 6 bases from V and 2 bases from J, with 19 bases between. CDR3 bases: TGTGCCAGTAGGGGGATGACAGAGTCTAGGAACTATGGCTACACCTTC. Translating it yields CASRGMTESRNYGYTF.

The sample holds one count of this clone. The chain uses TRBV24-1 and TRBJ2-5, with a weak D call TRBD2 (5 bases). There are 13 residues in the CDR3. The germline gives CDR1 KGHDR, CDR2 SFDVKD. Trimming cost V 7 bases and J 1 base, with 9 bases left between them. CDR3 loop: CATSQAAQETQYF. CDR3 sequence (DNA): TGTGCCACCAGCCAAGCGGCCCAAGAGACCCAGTACTTC.

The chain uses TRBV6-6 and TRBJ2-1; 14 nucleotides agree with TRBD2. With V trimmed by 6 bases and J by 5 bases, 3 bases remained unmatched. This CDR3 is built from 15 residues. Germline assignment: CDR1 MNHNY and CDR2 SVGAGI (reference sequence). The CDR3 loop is CASSRLAGGDNEQFF. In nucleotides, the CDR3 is TGTGCCAGCAGCAGACTAGCGGGAGGGGACAATGAGCAGTTCTTC.

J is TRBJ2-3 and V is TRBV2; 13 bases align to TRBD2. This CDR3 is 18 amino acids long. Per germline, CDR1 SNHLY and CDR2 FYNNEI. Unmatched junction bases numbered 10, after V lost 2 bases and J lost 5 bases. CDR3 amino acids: CASSERLAGGGHRDTQYF. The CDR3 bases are TGTGCCAGCAGTGAAAGACTAGCGGGGGGCGGGCATAGAGATACGCAGTATTTT.

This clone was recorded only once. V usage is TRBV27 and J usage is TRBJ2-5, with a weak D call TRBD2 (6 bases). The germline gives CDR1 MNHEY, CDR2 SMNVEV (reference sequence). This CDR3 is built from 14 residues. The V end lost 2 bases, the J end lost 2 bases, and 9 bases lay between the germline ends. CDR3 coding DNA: TGTGCCAGCAGTTTACGCGGGGTTCAAGAGACCCAGTACTTC. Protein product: CASSLRGVQETQYF.

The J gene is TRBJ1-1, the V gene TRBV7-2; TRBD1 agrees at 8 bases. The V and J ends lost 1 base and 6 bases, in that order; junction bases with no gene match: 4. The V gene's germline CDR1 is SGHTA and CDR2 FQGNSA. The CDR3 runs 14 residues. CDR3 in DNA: TGTGCCAGCAGCTTAGAGCGGACAGGGTCTGAAGCTTTCTTT. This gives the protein CASSLERTGSEAFF. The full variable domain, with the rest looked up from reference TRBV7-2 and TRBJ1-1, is GAGVSQSPSNKVTEKGKDVELRCDPISGHTALYWYRQSLGQGLEFLIYFQGNSAPDKSGLPSDRFSAERTGGSVSTLTIQRTQQEDSAVYLCASSLERTGSEAFFGQGTRLTVV.

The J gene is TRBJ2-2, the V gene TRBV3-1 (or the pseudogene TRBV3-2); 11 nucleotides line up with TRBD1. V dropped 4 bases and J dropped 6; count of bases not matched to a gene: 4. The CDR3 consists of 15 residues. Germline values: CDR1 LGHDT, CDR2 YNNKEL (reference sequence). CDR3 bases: TGTGCCAGCAGCCCCGGGACAGGGGGGTCCGGGGAGCTGTTTTTT. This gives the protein CASSPGTGGSGELFF.

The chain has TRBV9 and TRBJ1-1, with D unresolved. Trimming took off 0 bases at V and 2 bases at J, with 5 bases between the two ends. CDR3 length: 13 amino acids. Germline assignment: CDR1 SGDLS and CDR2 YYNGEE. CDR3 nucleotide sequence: TGTGCCAGCAGCGTAGCTACTAACACTGAAGCTTTCTTT. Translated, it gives CASSVATNTEAFF.

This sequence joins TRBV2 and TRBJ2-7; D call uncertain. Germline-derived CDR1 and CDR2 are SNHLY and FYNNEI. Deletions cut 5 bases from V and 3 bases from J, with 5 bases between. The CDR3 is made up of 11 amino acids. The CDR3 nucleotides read TGTGCCAGCAGTCTGCGCTACGAGCAGTACTTC. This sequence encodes CASSLRYEQYF. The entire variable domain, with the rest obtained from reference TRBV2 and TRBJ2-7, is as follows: EPEVTQTPSHQVTQMGQEVILRCVPISNHLYFYWYRQILGQKVEFLVSFYNNEISEKSEIFDDQFSVERPDGSNFTLKIRSTKLEDSAMYFCASSLRYEQYFGPGTRLTVT.

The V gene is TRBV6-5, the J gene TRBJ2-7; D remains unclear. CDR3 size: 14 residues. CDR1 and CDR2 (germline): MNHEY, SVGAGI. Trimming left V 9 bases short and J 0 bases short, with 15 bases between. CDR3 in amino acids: CASQIRRFSYEQYF. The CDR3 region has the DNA TGTGCCAGTCAGATCAGGCGTTTCTCCTACGAGCAGTACTTC.

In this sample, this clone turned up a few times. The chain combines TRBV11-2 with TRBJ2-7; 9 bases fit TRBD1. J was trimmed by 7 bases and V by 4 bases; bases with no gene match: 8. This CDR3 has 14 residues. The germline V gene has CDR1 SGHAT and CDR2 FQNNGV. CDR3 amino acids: CASSSDRGRSEQYF. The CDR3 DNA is TGTGCCAGCAGCTCGGACAGGGGCCGGTCTGAGCAGTACTTC.

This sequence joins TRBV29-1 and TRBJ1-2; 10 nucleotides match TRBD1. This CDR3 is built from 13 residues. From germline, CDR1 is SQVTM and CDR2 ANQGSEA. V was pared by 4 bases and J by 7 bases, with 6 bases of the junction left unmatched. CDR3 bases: TGCAGCGTTGGGAGACAGGGGGCGATTGGCTACACCTTC. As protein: CSVGRQGAIGYTF.

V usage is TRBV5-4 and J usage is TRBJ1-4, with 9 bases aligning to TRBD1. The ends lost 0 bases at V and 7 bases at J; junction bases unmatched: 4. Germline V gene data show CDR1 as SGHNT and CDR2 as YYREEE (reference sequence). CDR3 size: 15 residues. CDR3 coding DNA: TGTGCCAGCAGCTTGGCCGGGACAGGGAGTGAAAAACTGTTTTTT. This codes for CASSLAGTGSEKLFF. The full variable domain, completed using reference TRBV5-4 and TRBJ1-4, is ETGVTQSPTHLIKTRGQQVTLRCSSQSGHNTVSWYQQALGQGPQFIFQYYREEENGRGNFPPRFSGLQFPNYSSELNVNALELDDSALYLCASSLAGTGSEKLFFGSGTQLSVL.

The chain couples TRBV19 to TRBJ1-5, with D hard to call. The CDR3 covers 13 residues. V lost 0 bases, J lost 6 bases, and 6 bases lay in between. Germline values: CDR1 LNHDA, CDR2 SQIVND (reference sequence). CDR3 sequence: CASSIENGQPQHF. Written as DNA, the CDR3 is TGTGCCAGTAGTATAGAGAACGGTCAGCCCCAGCATTTT.

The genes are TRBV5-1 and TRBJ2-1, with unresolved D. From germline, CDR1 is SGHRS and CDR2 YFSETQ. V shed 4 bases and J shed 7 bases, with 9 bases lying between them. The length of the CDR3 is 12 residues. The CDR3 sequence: CASSVSSNEQFF. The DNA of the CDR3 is TGCGCCAGCAGCGTCTCTAGTAATGAGCAGTTCTTC.